This T cell receptor (beta chain) appears in the sequencing data of a study of T cells in Graves' hyperthyroidism and ophthalmopathy. Trimming cost V 3 bases and J 5 bases; bases outside gene matches: 6. The germline gives CDR1 DFQATT, CDR2 SNEGSKA (reference sequence). CDR3 length: 13 residues. Not enrolled were patients with uncontrolled infection, other autoimmune disease, pregnancy or lactation. As to this clonotype: Antigen specificity is unknown.

TCR beta CDR3 regions were amplified from RNA. The HTBI set primed first-round TCR CDR3 RT-PCR. One entry per CDR3 protein results from TCRdb running MiXCR on the multiplex PCR reads. The table shows 500,000 to 800,000 distinct CDR3 sequences, with about 45% occurring only once. Study outcomes and limitations: Model-based prediction identified ophthalmopathy a median 6.5 months prior to its onset. Among clonotypes expanded in thyroid above 0.001, most were also found in blood.

The sequence came from an adult man with Graves' disease, either hyperthyroidism or ophthalmopathy (not recorded which). Sequenced: peripheral blood or thyroid tissue (not recorded which). This chain connects TRBV20-1 to TRBJ2-5, with TRBD1 matching over 7 bases. CDR3 in DNA: TGCAGTGCTAGTTTTGACAGGGCTGAGACCCAGTACTTC. As protein: CSASFDRAETQYF.